One T cell receptor beta chain is described in this entry. What it recognizes is unknown. This entry is derived from a study of vaccination and CD4 T cells after COVID-19. Treatment in this sample: approximately 9-day PBMC culture with coronavirus spike peptide pools or control peptides (ViraFEST assay). Fresh replacement IL-2 medium substituted for half the medium on days 3 and 7. V lost 6 bases and J lost 0, with 11 bases in between. This CDR3 has 14 residues. CDR1 is MNHNS, CDR2 SASEGT, per germline. Sequenced with the Oncomine TCR Beta short-read assay was DNA taken from cultured CD4+ T cells. TCRdb reprocessed the PCR reads via MiXCR and lists one record per CDR3 protein. The table has over 10,000 distinct CDR3 sequences, roughly two fifths seen once; the top ten hold over 7.5%.

The J gene is TRBJ1-2, the V gene TRBV6-1; the D gene is possibly TRBD1 (5 bases). Sequenced here: CD4+ T cells from blood, cultured in vitro, sampled after SARS-CoV-2 vaccination. This TCR was recovered from a human donor who had recovered from COVID-19. The CDR3 sequence is CASRRDGANYGYTF. The CDR3 DNA reads as TGTGCCAGCAGACGGGACGGTGCTAACTATGGCTACACCTTC.